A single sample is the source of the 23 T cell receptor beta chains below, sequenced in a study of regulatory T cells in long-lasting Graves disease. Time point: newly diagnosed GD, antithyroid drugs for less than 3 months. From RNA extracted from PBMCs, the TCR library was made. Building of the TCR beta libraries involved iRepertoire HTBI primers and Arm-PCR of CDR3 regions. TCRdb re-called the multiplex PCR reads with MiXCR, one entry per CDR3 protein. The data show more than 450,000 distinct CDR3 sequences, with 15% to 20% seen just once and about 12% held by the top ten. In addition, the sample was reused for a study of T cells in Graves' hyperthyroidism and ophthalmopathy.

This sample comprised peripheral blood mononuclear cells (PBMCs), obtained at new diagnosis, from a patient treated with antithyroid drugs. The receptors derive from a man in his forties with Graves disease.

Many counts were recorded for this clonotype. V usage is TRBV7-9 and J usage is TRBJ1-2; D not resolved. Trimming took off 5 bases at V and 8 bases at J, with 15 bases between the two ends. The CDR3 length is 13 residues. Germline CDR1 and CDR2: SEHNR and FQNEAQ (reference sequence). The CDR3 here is CASSHPGIGGYTF. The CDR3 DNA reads TGTGCCAGCAGCCATCCGGGGATAGGCGGCTACACCTTC.

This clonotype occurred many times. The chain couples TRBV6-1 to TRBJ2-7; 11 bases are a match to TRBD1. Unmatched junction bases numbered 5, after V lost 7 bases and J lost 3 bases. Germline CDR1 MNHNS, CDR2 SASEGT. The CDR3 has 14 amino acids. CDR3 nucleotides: TGTGCCAGCATACTGGGACAGGGGGACTACGAGCAGTACTTC. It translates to CASILGQGDYEQYF.

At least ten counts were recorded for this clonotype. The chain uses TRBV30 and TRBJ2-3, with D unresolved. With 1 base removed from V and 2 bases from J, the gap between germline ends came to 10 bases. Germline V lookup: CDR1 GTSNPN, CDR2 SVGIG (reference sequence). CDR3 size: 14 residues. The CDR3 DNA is TGTGCCTGGAGTGGAGGTGGCCCCACAGATACGCAGTATTTT. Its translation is CAWSGGGPTDTQYF. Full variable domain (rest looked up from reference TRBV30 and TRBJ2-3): SQTIHQWPATLVQPVGSPLSLECTVEGTSNPNLYWYRQAAGRGLQLLFYSVGIGQISSEVPQNLSASRPQDRQFILSSKKLLLSDSGFYLCAWSGGGPTDTQYFGPGTRLTVL.

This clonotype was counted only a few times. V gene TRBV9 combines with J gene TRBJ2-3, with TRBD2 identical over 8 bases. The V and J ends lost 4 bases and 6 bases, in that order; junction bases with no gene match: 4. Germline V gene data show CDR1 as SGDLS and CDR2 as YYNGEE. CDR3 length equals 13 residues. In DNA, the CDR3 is TGTGCCAGCAGCTTCAGACTAGCGGATACGCAGTATTTT. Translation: CASSFRLADTQYF.

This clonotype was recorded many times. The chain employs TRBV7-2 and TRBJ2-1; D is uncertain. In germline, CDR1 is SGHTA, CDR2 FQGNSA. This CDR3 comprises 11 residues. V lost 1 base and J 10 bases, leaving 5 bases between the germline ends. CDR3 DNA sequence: TGTGCCAGCAGCTTAGGCTGGGAGCAGTTCTTC. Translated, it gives CASSLGWEQFF.

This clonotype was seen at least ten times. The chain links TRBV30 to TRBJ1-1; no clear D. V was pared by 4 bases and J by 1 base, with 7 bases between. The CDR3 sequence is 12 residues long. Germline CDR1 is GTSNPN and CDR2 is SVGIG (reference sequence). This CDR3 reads CAWKHSNTEAFF. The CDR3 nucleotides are TGTGCCTGGAAACACTCGAACACTGAAGCTTTCTTT.

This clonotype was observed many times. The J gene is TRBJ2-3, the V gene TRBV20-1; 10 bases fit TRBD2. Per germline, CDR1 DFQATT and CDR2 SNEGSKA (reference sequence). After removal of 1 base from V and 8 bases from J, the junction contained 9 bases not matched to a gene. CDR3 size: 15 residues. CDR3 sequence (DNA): TGCAGTGCTAGAGGAACTCTAGCGGGAGAGGTTACGCAGTATTTT. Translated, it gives CSARGTLAGEVTQYF.

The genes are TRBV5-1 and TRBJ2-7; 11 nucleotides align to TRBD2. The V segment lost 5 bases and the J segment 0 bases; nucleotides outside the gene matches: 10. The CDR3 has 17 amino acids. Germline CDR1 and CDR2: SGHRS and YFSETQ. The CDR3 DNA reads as TGCGCCAGCAGACCGCCTAGCGGGAGGACTCGCTCCTACGAGCAGTACTTC. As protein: CASRPPSGRTRSYEQYF.

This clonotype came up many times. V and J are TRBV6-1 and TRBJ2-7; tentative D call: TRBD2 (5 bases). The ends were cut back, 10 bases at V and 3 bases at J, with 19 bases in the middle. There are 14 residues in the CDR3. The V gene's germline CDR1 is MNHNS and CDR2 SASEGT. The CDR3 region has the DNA TGTGCCACCTCCAGGCCCCAGCGGAGCTACGAGCAGTACTTC. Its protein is CATSRPQRSYEQYF.

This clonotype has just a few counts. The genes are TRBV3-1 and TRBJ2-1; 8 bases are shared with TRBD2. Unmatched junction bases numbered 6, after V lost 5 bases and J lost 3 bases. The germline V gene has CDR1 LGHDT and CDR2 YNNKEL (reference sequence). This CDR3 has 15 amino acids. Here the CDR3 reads CASSKAGVFYNEQFF. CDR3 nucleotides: TGTGCCAGCAGCAAAGCGGGAGTCTTCTACAATGAGCAGTTCTTC.

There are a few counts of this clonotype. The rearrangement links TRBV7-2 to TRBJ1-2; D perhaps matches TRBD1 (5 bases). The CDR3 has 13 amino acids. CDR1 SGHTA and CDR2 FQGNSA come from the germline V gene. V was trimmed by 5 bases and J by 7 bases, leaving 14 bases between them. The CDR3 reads CASSPPGASGYTF. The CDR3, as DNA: TGTGCCAGCAGCCCGCCCGGGGCTAGTGGCTACACCTTC.

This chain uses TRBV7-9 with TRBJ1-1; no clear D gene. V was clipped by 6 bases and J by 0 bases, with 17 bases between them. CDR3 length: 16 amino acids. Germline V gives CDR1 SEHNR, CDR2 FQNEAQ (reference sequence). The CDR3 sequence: CASRFNQRGMNTEAFF. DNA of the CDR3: TGTGCCAGCAGATTTAACCAAAGAGGGATGAACACTGAAGCTTTCTTT. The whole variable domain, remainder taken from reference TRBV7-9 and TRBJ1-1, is DTGVSQNPRHKITKRGQNVTFRCDPISEHNRLYWYRQTLGQGPEFLTYFQNEAQLEKSRLLSDRFSAERPKGSFSTLEIQRTEQGDSAMYLCASRFNQRGMNTEAFFGQGTRLTVV.

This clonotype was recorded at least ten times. The CDR3 reads CASSFTGRSSYNEQFF. CDR3 nucleotide sequence: TGTGCCAGCAGCTTTACGGGTCGTAGCTCCTACAATGAGCAGTTCTTC. This chain links TRBV11-1 with TRBJ2-1; no clear D gene. CDR3 length equals 16 residues. Trimming shortened V by 3 bases and J by 0 bases, and 12 bases separated the two germline ends. Germline lookup yields CDR1 SGHAT and CDR2 FQDESV (reference sequence).

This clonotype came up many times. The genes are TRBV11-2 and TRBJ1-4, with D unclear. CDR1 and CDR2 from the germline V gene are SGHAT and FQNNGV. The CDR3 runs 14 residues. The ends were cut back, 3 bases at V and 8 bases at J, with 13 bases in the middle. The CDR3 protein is CASSLGVLQEKLFF. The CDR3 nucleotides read TGTGCCAGCAGCTTGGGCGTCCTTCAGGAAAAACTGTTTTTT. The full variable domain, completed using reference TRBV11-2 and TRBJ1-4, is EAGVAQSPRYKIIEKRQSVAFWCNPISGHATLYWYQQILGQGPKLLIQFQNNGVVDDSQLPKDRFSAERLKGVDSTLKIQPAKLEDSAVYLCASSLGVLQEKLFFGSGTQLSVL.

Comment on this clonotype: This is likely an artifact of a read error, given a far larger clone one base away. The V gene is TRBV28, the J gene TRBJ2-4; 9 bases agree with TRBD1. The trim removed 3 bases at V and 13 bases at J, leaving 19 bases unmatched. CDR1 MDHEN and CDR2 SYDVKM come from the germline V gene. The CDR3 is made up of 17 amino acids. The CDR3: CASSLTGQGIPYNEQYF. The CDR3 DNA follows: TGTGCCAGCAGTTTGACGGGACAGGGAATCCCTTACAATGAGCAGTACTTC.

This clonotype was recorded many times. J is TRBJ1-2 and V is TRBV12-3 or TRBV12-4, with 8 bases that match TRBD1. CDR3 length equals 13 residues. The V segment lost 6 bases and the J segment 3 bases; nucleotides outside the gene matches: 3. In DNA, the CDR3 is TGTGCCAGCAGGGACAGGGTGCACTATGGCTACACCTTC. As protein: CASRDRVHYGYTF.

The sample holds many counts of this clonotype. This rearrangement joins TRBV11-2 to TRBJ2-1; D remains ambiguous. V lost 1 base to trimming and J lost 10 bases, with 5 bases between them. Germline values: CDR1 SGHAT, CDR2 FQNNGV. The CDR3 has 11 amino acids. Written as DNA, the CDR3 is TGTGCCAGCAGCTTAGGGCTCGAGCAGTTCTTC. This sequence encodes CASSLGLEQFF.

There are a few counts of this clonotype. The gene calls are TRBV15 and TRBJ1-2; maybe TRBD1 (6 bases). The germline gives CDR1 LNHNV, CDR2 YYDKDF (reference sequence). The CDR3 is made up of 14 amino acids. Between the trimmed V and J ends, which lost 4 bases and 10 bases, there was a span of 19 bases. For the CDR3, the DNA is TGTGCCACCAGCAAGCCCGACAGGTCTTTAAACTACACCTTC. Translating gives CATSKPDRSLNYTF.

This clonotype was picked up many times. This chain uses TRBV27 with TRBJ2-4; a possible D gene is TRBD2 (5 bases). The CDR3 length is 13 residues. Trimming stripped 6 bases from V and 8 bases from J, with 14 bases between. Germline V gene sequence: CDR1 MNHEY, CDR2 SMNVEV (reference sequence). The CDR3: CASSLLDADIQYF. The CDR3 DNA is TGTGCCAGCAGCCTACTAGACGCGGACATTCAGTACTTC.

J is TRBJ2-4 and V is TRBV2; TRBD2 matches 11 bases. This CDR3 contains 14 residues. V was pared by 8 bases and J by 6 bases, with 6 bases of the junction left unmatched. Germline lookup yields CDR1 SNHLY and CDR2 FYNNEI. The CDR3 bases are TGTGCCAGCCACTCGGGGACTAGCGGAAACATTCAGTACTTC. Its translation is CASHSGTSGNIQYF.

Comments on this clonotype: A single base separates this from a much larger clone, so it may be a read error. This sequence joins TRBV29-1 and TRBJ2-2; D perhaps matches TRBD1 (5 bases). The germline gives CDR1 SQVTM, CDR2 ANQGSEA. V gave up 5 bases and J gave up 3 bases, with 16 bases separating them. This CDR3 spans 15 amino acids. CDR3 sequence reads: CSVSLGALDTGELFF. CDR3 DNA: TGCAGCGTTAGTTTAGGGGCGCTGGACACCGGGGAGCTGTTTTTT.

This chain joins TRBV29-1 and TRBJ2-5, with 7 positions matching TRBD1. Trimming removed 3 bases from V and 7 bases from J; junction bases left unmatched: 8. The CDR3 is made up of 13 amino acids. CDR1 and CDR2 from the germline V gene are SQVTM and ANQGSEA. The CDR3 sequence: CSVEGAGTATQYF. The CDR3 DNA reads TGCAGCGTTGAGGGGGCCGGGACAGCGACCCAGTACTTC.

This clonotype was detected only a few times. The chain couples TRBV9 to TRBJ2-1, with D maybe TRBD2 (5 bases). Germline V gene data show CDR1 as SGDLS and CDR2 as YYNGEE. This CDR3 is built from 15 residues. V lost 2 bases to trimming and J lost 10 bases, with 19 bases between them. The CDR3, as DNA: TGTGCCAGCAGCGTGCAGCTTACAGCCTCGGGAGAGCAGTTCTTC. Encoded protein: CASSVQLTASGEQFF.